The 2 T cell receptor beta chains below were found in one sample sequenced in a study of cytomegalovirus exposure and HLA in healthy donors. PCR was performed using 60 Vbeta and 13 Jbeta primers. The assay was immunoSEQ multiplex PCR, and TCRdb's table has in-frame clones only and misses some. Here the sample spans around 140,000 clones, around four fifths being singletons. Input material: PBMCs. The receptors were gathered from a man between 35 and 55 years old in good health and CMV-seronegative.

The chain combines TRBV29-1 with TRBJ2-5; tentatively, D is TRBD1 (5 bases). Per germline, CDR1 SQVTM and CDR2 ANQGSEA. The V gene lost 3 bases and the J gene lost 1 base, with 9 bases spanning the gap. The CDR3 loop spans 13 amino acids. The CDR3 loop is CSVEVTVQETQYF. The CDR3 DNA sequence: TGCAGCGTTGAGGTGACAGTCCAAGAGACCCAGTACTTC. The variable domain in full, with the rest retrieved from reference TRBV29-1 and TRBJ2-5, is SAVISQKPSRDICQRGTSLTIQCQVDSQVTMMFWYRQQPGQSLTLIATANQGSEATYESGFVIDKFPISRPNLTFSTLTVSNMSPEDSSIYLCSVEVTVQETQYFGPGTRLLVL.

This clone was seen only once. The chain joins TRBV4-3 to TRBJ1-1; 7 bases are shared with TRBD1. The CDR3 sequence is 16 residues long. With V trimmed by 0 bases and J by 0 bases, 4 bases remained unmatched. Germline V gene lookup returns CDR1 LGHNA and CDR2 YSLEER. Here the CDR3 DNA reads TGCGCCAGCAGCCAAGACCGGGACAGCATGAACACTGAAGCTTTCTTT. Protein product: CASSQDRDSMNTEAFF.